Sequencing of this T cell receptor beta chain was carried out in a study of CD8 T cells in ankylosing spondylitis (TCRdb year 2017). At the level of the whole study: To find TCR variants linked to disease, the study profiled T cell receptor beta repertoires in ankylosing spondylitis patients and healthy donors. In total, the full study cohort was made up of roughly 110 healthy donors and 25 or so ankylosing spondylitis patients. Peripheral blood was sampled, and synovial fluid was additionally collected from ankylosing spondylitis patients. The full study reports these points: The disease-linked clones had a CD8+ phenotype and were found at relatively low frequencies in peripheral blood. A TCR beta motif made up of about eight highly homologous amino acid variants appeared to be characteristic of blood from ankylosing spondylitis patients. Some of the motif variants had been reported before in the synovial fluid and blood of reactive arthritis patients, a finding that suggests common disease-initiation mechanisms. Significant enrichment of the disease-linked clones was reported in matched synovial fluid samples from ankylosing spondylitis patients.

This clonotype was seen more than once but under ten times. Its antigen is not yet known. There are no base qualities to consult, and no much larger clone falls within one base. Instrument used: Illumina HiSeq 2500. Quantitative 5'-RACE with molecular barcodes was the method used to prepare the TCR beta libraries. The published analysis was carried out like this. To identify disease-linked TCR variants, a new computational method was used, one built on a probabilistic model of VDJ rearrangement. TCRdb redid the processing of the public reads, applying fastp at Q25 and MiXCR, and retained in-frame beta chains. When rows share a CDR3 protein, they turn into one entry using the most common DNA and genes. Clone size and V and J calls follow TCRdb, not the original study. A total of roughly 230,000 distinct CDR3 sequences appear in this sample, 15% to 20% of them only once. Over 25% of the sample goes to the ten largest clones.

Inclusive of the bounding cysteine and phenylalanine, the CDR3 is 16 residues long. Only the CDR3 DNA stays, 48 bases, in frame from base 1. CDR1 and CDR2, per the germline V gene, are LGHNA and YSLEER. Relative to germline, V is missing 2 bases and J is missing 1 base, with 4 bases of the junction outside any gene match. Material for sequencing was blood, either unsorted or a sorted T cell fraction (not recorded which). The chain joins TRBV4-3 to TRBJ2-2; 7 middle bases align to TRBD2. This receptor was taken from a male donor with ankylosing spondylitis or in good health (not recorded which). The encoded CDR3 is CASSQKAGLNTGELFF. The DNA sequence is given as TGCGCCAGCAGCCAAAAAGCGGGATTGAACACCGGGGAGCTGTTTTTT.